This record covers a single T cell receptor (beta chain). This clonotype was seen only a few times. The antigen this receptor binds is unknown. One base away there is no much larger clone; base qualities are not given. V trim: 6 bases; J trim: 0 bases; unmatched bases: 3. Sequences MNHNS (CDR1) and SASEGT (CDR2) are obtained from the germline V gene. Reading from cysteine to phenylalanine, the CDR3 counts 14 amino acids. The DNA shown is the 42-base CDR3, in frame from base 1. The donors were about 40 Caucasian individuals from Russia, aged roughly 6 to 100 years, who were systemically healthy. Each donor gave roughly 11 milliliters of peripheral blood, drawn into EDTA-treated Vacutainer tubes. Ficoll-Paque density-gradient centrifugation was used to isolate PBMCs, with at least 6.5 million per sample. Total RNA was extracted from PBMCs with Trizol reagent, with at least 6 micrograms obtained per sample. Naive CD45RAhigh/CD27high T cell percentages were measured by flow cytometry on a PBMC aliquot from every donor.

The sample originates from a study of blood T cells in healthy people across ages (dated by TCRdb to the mid-2010s). Broadly, across the study: In model experiments, roughly one uniquely barcoded TCR beta cDNA molecule per two T cells was captured by template switching. To track age-related changes in TCR beta repertoire diversity, the study relied on deep sequencing normalized with unique cDNA molecular identifiers. The donors were split into four age groups: young (average about 16 years), middle-aged (about 40), aged (more than 55) and long-lived (approximately 89). To avoid experimental bias, donors of different ages were randomly spread across the sequencing lanes. For two donors (one aged 18 to 29 and one aged 80 or older), the study analyzed two additional independent replicas of 1 million unique cDNA reads from the same blood draw. Points the paper makes about the study in general: Observed TCR beta diversity per million T cells fell roughly linearly with age, and a significant reduction was already apparent by age roughly 40. Observed TCR beta diversity correlated strongly with the percentage of naive T cells measured by flow cytometry. Estimates of total diversity based on one million sequenced T cells were considered lower bounds and underestimates. Since profiling was done on bulk unsorted PBMCs, naive and antigen-experienced compartments could not be conclusively compared. Compared with the aged group, more naive CD4+ T cells, fewer expanded clones and increased TCR diversity were shown by the long-lived group, suggesting age selection. Donor CMV infection status was unknown, potentially confounding age-related changes in expanded clonotypes.

The library was made by 5' RACE. Sequencing took place on an Illumina HiSeq 2500. A second PCR of roughly 7 to 11 cycles was performed with a sample-barcoded 5' primer and a J-beta primer mix. A unique molecular identifier was introduced onto each TCR beta cDNA molecule by a template-switch 5' adaptor carrying 12 random nucleotides. Each sample yielded at least 3 million CDR3-containing paired-end reads. First-strand cDNA was synthesized from all RNA with the Mint cDNA synthesis kit, primed by a TRBC-specific oligonucleotide. All cDNA was treated with uracil-DNA glycosylase and then went through a first 18-cycle PCR with the universal primers M1SS and BC2_uni_R. In the original analysis: For normalization, 1 million high-quality reads were randomly selected from each sample, with every read carrying a distinct molecular identifier. Instead of being binned into consensus sequences, reads with shared molecular identifiers were discarded. MiTCR, with a Q25 quality threshold and the strictest error-elimination algorithm, was used for CDR3 identification, clonotype clustering and error correction. A nonparametric unseen species model with Euler transformation was used to estimate a lower bound on total TCR beta diversity. Clones were called with MiXCR by TCRdb after fastp trimmed the public reads at Q25, and only in-frame beta chains were retained. One record per CDR3 amino acid sequence lists the most common genes and DNA. These V and J calls rely on TCRdb rather than the paper's analysis. Counted in this sample were 920,000 or so distinct CDR3 sequences; 40% to 50% of them appeared once. The ten largest clones add up to approximately 17% of the sample.

The specimen sequenced was blood. This sequence originates from a woman aged 55-69 years in good health. Rearrangement joined TRBV6-1 to TRBJ2-5, with TRBD2 matching 8 junction bases. The nucleotide sequence reads TGTGCCAGCAGGCAGCGGGAGTACCAAGAGACCCAGTACTTC. The translation is CASRQREYQETQYF.